Given below is one TCR beta chain in context. Assay: immunoSEQ multiplex PCR; the TCRdb copy retains only in-frame clones and omits some. The sample holds about 69,000 clones, 90% to 95% seen once. The CDR3 loop spans 13 amino acids. Trimming left V 1 base short and J 7 bases short, with 11 bases between. The germline CDR1 and CDR2 sequences are GTSNPN and SVGIG (reference sequence). The sample originates from a study of T cell changes during pregnancy in multiple sclerosis. Sequenced here: CD4+ T cells from peripheral blood mononuclear cells, sampled in the third trimester of pregnancy. The sequence derives from a female donor in good health, enrolled as a control in a pregnancy study. The rearrangement uses TRBV30 and TRBJ1-5; D is uncertain. The CDR3 protein is CAWSAREYQPQHF. The CDR3, as DNA: TGTGCCTGGAGTGCGAGGGAGTACCAGCCCCAGCATTTT.